This TCR beta chain comes out of a study of blood T cell repertoires in COVID-19. Looking at the study overall: There were acute and convalescent COVID-19 samples, and they came from the United States, Italy and Spain. In each case, the material was cDNA or gDNA derived from T cells, B-cell-depleted T cells, or PBMCs.

V lost 0 bases and J lost 2; bases outside the gene matches: 9. This CDR3 spans 17 amino acids. Germline CDR1 reads LGHNA; CDR2 reads YSLEER. As handled by the study authors: Reference gene primer amplification in the assay estimated nucleated cell counts. The assay was immunoSEQ multiplex PCR, and TCRdb's table has in-frame clones only and misses some. V, J and clone size were drawn from that table, and D and trimming were deduced from the DNA. The sample contains nearly 55,000 clones, 78% of which appear only once. This clonotype was sampled from a human donor with active or convalescent COVID-19. The donor label of this sample is uncertain. The rearrangement joins TRBV4-3 to TRBJ2-7; TRBD1 matches 8 bases. The material sequenced was peripheral blood. CDR3 protein: CASSQDGDRRPPYEQYF. As DNA, the CDR3 is TGCGCCAGCAGCCAAGATGGGGACAGGCGCCCCCCCTACGAGCAGTACTTC.